A single sample gave rise to the 3 T cell receptor beta chains below, sequenced in a study of T cells after yellow fever vaccination (dated by TCRdb to between 2019 and 2020). The treatment or condition label of this sample denotes: live attenuated yellow fever vaccine strain. The library was built by means of 5' RACE. The sequencer was an Illumina NovaSeq 6000. TCRdb itself trimmed the public reads at Q25 with fastp, ran MiXCR and retained productive beta chains. Here each entry gathers all rows of one CDR3 protein and keeps the most common genes and DNA. The sample data list 300,000 to 400,000 distinct CDR3 sequences, and about 4% of these were observed just once. The ten biggest clones cover 20% to 25% of the sample. Specimen: PBMCs, collected 5 days after the yellow fever booster vaccination. These TCRs come from a man aged 18 to 29 who received the YFV17D yellow fever vaccine.

This clonotype has just a few counts. V is TRBV20-1 and J is TRBJ2-7, with 8 bases matching TRBD1. Germline V gene sequence: CDR1 DFQATT, CDR2 SNEGSKA (reference sequence). V lost 5 bases and J lost 6; bases outside the gene matches: 15. The CDR3 has 15 residues. The DNA for the CDR3 is TGCAGTGCTGTCAGCCGGGACAGGTCCTGGGCCGAGCAGTACGTC. Amino acids: CSAVSRDRSWAEQYV.

The table lists this clonotype with many counts. The chain employs TRBV20-1 and TRBJ2-3, with D unclear. Germline V lookup: CDR1 DFQATT, CDR2 SNEGSKA (reference sequence). V gave up 4 bases and J gave up 0 bases, with 14 bases separating them. This CDR3 region has 15 residues. CDR3 amino acids: CSATDSYSSTDTQYF. CDR3 in DNA: TGCAGTGCTACTGACTCTTACTCTAGCACAGATACGCAGTATTTT.

V gene TRBV3-1 combines with J gene TRBJ2-5; possibly TRBD1 for D (6 bases). Germline assignment: CDR1 LGHDT and CDR2 YNNKEL (reference sequence). The CDR3 runs 16 residues. The germline V and J ends were trimmed by 4 bases and 5 bases, with 20 bases remaining between them. The chain's CDR3 is CASSPPPSTGIETQYF. The CDR3 DNA reads as TGTGCCAGCAGCCCCCCTCCCTCGACAGGAATCGAGACCCAGTACTTC.